The rows below give T cell receptor beta chains drawn from one sample of a study of blood T cell repertoires in COVID-19. Produced via immunoSEQ multiplex PCR; TCRdb's table is partial and in-frame only. The sample shows 200,000 to 250,000 clones, approximately 90% of them seen only once. The sample taken for sequencing was PBMCs or T cells enriched from blood (not recorded which). Every receptor here comes from a man aged 50 to 59 who had been exposed to COVID-19. The CDR3 runs from the conserved cysteine through the conserved F or W. The order of the fields is V gene, CDR3 length, clone size, J gene, D gene, CDR3 protein, CDR3 DNA. The D gene is left open where the match is weak. Where a row states a size, it is once, few, many or the class of an expanded clone; other rows omit it.

>TRBV5-1|15|NA|TRBJ2-1|TRBD2
CASSFIAGTFNEQFF
TGCGCCAGCAGCTTTATAGCGGGAACCTTCAATGAGCAGTTCTTC
>TRBV11-2|16|NA|TRBJ1-3|NA
CASSIARASSGNTIYF
TGTGCCAGCAGCATCGCGCGCGCTAGCTCTGGAAACACCATATATTTT
>TRBV5-6|14|NA|TRBJ2-3|NA
CASSFGMGPDTQYF
TGTGCCAGCAGCTTCGGTATGGGGCCAGATACGCAGTATTTT
>TRBV7-2|11|NA|TRBJ1-1|NA
CASSLVGGAFF
TGTGCCAGCAGCTTAGTGGGGGGAGCTTTCTTT
>TRBV11-2|15|NA|TRBJ2-7|TRBD1
CASRGPGQGRDEQYF
TGTGCCAGCAGGGGTCCGGGACAGGGACGAGACGAGCAGTACTTC
>TRBV29-1|15|few|TRBJ2-1|NA
CSGVGELGLYNEQFF
TGCAGCGGTGTGGGAGAGTTGGGACTCTACAATGAGCAGTTCTTC
>TRBV20-1|11|NA|TRBJ1-2|NA
CSGAGLGGYTF
TGCAGTGGGGCGGGCCTTGGAGGCTACACCTTC
>TRBV6-5|14|NA|TRBJ1-4|NA
CASSDLGGDEKLFF
TGTGCCAGCAGCGACCTAGGGGGGGATGAAAAACTGTTTTTT
>TRBV30|15|NA|TRBJ1-3|TRBD1
CAWSRQGISGNTIYF
TGTGCCTGGAGCCGACAGGGGATAAGTGGAAACACCATATATTTT
>TRBV5-1|17|once|TRBJ1-1|TRBD1
CASSLAIGQASNTEAFF
TGCGCCAGCAGCTTGGCCATTGGACAGGCCAGCAACACTGAAGCTTTCTTT
>TRBV27|17|NA|TRBJ1-6|TRBD1
CASSLPPRQGVMSPLHF
TGTGCCAGCAGTTTACCCCCACGACAGGGAGTGATGTCACCCCTCCACTTT
>TRBV9|14|NA|TRBJ2-2|NA
CASSIGQNTGELFF
TGTGCCAGCAGCATCGGACAGAACACCGGGGAGCTGTTTTTT
>TRBV11-3|15|NA|TRBJ2-1|TRBD2
CASSPGVAGSDEQFF
TGTGCCAGCAGCCCCGGGGTAGCGGGGAGCGATGAGCAGTTCTTC
>TRBV10-3|12|NA|TRBJ2-3|NA
CAISFPGDTQYF
TGTGCCATCAGTTTTCCGGGAGATACGCAGTATTTT
>TRBV5-1|14|NA|TRBJ1-2|TRBD1
CASSQLTGDYGYTF
TGCGCCAGCAGTCAGTTGACAGGGGACTATGGCTACACCTTC
>TRBV15|15|NA|TRBJ1-5|NA
CATSRDLLFNQPQHF
TGTGCCACCAGCAGAGACCTCCTTTTCAATCAGCCCCAGCATTTT
>TRBV9|18|NA|TRBJ2-5|TRBD2
CASSGGLAGEVGQETQYF
TGTGCCAGCAGCGGGGGACTAGCGGGAGAAGTGGGTCAAGAGACCCAGTACTTC
>TRBV29-1|12|once|TRBJ1-2|NA
CSVEDRSDGYTF
TGCAGCGTTGAAGATCGTTCTGATGGCTACACCTTC
>TRBV6-5|14|once|TRBJ2-5|NA
CASSLTGNQETQYF
TGTGCCAGCAGCCTAACAGGGAACCAAGAGACCCAGTACTTC
>TRBV19|15|few|TRBJ1-2|NA
CASSGLERGDYGYTF
TGTGCCAGTAGTGGGTTGGAGAGAGGAGACTATGGCTACACCTTC
>TRBV2|14|few|TRBJ1-6|NA
CASSVGQNNSPLHF
TGTGCCAGCAGCGTCGGACAGAACAATTCACCCCTCCACTTT
>TRBV28|15|once|TRBJ1-3|TRBD1
CASSLQQGSGNTIYF
TGTGCCAGCAGTCTCCAACAGGGGTCTGGAAACACCATATATTTT
>TRBV5-3|16|NA|TRBJ2-5|TRBD2
CARSFTSGAPRETQYF
TGTGCCAGAAGCTTCACTAGCGGGGCCCCAAGGGAGACCCAGTACTTC
>TRBV5-1|14|NA|TRBJ2-5|TRBD1
CASSPQGAGETQYF
TGCGCCAGCAGTCCCCAGGGGGCCGGTGAGACCCAGTACTTC
>TRBV25-1|12|NA|TRBJ1-2|NA
CASRGVRYGYTF
TGTGCCAGCAGGGGAGTCCGCTATGGCTACACCTTC
>TRBV28|16|NA|TRBJ2-1|TRBD2
CATVRISGSVYDEQFF
TGTGCCACCGTGAGAATTAGCGGGTCTGTTTATGATGAGCAGTTCTTC
>TRBV30|14|NA|TRBJ2-1|NA
CAWHNRETYNEQFF
TGTGCCTGGCACAACAGGGAAACCTACAATGAGCAGTTCTTC
>TRBV28|16|NA|TRBJ1-4|NA
CASSLFTLTTNEKLFF
TGTGCCAGCAGTTTATTCACATTAACAACTAATGAAAAACTGTTTTTT
>TRBV28|14|NA|TRBJ1-5|NA
CASSSPPHNQPQHF
TGTGCCAGCAGTTCCCCCCCCCACAATCAGCCCCAGCATTTT
>TRBV2|18|NA|TRBJ2-3|TRBD2
CARGSGTSGGRISDTQYF
TGTGCCAGGGGCTCCGGGACTAGCGGGGGCCGGATTTCAGATACGCAGTATTTT
>TRBV6-5|12|once|TRBJ1-1|NA
CASRQGNTEAFF
TGTGCCAGCAGACAGGGTAACACTGAAGCTTTCTTT
>TRBV5-1|15|few|TRBJ1-4|NA
CASRTLYQTNEKLFF
TGCGCCAGCAGAACGTTATATCAGACTAATGAAAAACTGTTTTTT
>TRBV5-1|16|NA|TRBJ1-5|TRBD1
CASSAGTGEDNQPQHF
TGCGCCAGCAGCGCCGGGACAGGGGAGGACAATCAGCCCCAGCATTTT
>TRBV24-1|17|NA|TRBJ2-1|TRBD2
CATSDLAGLSSYNEQFF
TGTGCCACCAGTGATCTAGCGGGGCTGAGCTCCTACAATGAGCAGTTCTTC
>TRBV28|17|NA|TRBJ2-1|NA
CASSSIKGLTSYNEQFF
TGTGCCAGCAGTTCAATCAAGGGGCTAACCTCTTACAATGAGCAGTTCTTC
>TRBV18|13|NA|TRBJ2-2|NA
CASSPPSTGELFF
TGTGCCAGCTCACCACCGAGCACCGGGGAGCTGTTTTTT
>TRBV16|16|NA|TRBJ1-3|TRBD1
CASSQNRGISGNTIYF
TGTGCCAGCAGCCAAAACAGGGGGATCTCTGGAAACACCATATATTTT
>TRBV28|14|NA|TRBJ1-4|NA
CASRRARSDEKLFF
TGTGCCAGCAGGAGGGCCCGGTCTGATGAAAAACTGTTTTTT
>TRBV2|11|NA|TRBJ2-7|NA
CASRSVGQQYF
TGTGCCAGCAGGTCTGTTGGCCAGCAGTACTTC
>TRBV7-8|15|NA|TRBJ1-4|NA
CASSLHREPNEKLFF
TGTGCCAGCAGCCTGCACAGGGAACCTAATGAAAAACTGTTTTTT
>TRBV12-3/TRBV12-4|12|NA|TRBJ2-3|NA
CASSFSPDTQYF
TGTGCCAGCAGTTTCTCTCCAGATACGCAGTATTTT
>TRBV2|16|NA|TRBJ2-7|TRBD1
CASSGGQGQGTYEQYF
TGTGCCAGCAGCGGAGGGCAGGGACAGGGTACCTACGAGCAGTACTTC
>TRBV2|13|NA|TRBJ1-5|NA
CASRDKNNQPQHF
TGTGCCAGCAGAGACAAAAACAATCAGCCCCAGCATTTT
>TRBV19|14|NA|TRBJ1-2|TRBD1
CASSILTGDYGYTF
TGTGCCAGTAGTATACTGACAGGGGACTATGGCTACACCTTC
>TRBV9|15|NA|TRBJ1-1|TRBD1
CASSVNPGGNTEAFF
TGTGCCAGCAGCGTCAATCCAGGGGGGAACACTGAAGCTTTCTTT
>TRBV27|17|NA|TRBJ2-1|TRBD2
CASSPTLLAGAYNEQFF
TGTGCCAGCAGTCCGACCCTTCTAGCGGGAGCCTACAATGAGCAGTTCTTC
>TRBV7-9|14|NA|TRBJ2-7|TRBD1
CATRTGGSPNEQYF
TGTGCCACTCGAACAGGGGGCTCGCCTAACGAGCAGTACTTC